This T cell receptor beta chain was profiled in a study of T-cell reconstitution after alpha-beta-depleted transplantation in children. Study results and caveats: Hyperexpanded clones declined; after one year, newly produced T cells mostly supplied diversity. Reports say that about two months after transplant, the alpha-beta T cells came out of several hundred graft clones that had expanded.

There are 14 residues in the CDR3. Trimming removed 1 base from V and 2 bases from J, with 10 bases in between. Germline loops: CDR1 SGHTS, CDR2 YDEGEE. This clonotype appeared many times. The antigen remains unidentified. As it was prepared, the TCRbeta library received unique molecular identifiers. From the PCR reads, TCRdb called clonotypes with MiXCR, one entry per CDR3 protein. Found here are approximately 120,000 distinct CDR3 sequences, about 9.9% of them singletons; the top ten hold 20% to 30%. The receptor was isolated from a girl less than two years old who had a stem cell transplant for combined immunodeficiency, so the T cells may come from the graft donor. The chain has TRBV5-8 and TRBJ2-7; D is unresolved. The sequencing here drew on PBMCs, mostly from graft donor cells, taken 180 days after TCRalphabeta/CD19-depleted stem cell transplant. The CDR3 DNA follows: TGTGCCAGCAGCTTGACCGAGAATGCCTACGAGCAGTACTTC. Translated, it gives CASSLTENAYEQYF. Looking up the rest from reference TRBV5-8 and TRBJ2-7 gives the full variable domain: EAGVTQSPTHLIKTRGQQATLRCSPISGHTSVYWYQQALGLGLQFLLWYDEGEERNRGNFPPRFSGRQFPNYSSELNVNALELEDSALYLCASSLTENAYEQYFGPGTRLTVT.